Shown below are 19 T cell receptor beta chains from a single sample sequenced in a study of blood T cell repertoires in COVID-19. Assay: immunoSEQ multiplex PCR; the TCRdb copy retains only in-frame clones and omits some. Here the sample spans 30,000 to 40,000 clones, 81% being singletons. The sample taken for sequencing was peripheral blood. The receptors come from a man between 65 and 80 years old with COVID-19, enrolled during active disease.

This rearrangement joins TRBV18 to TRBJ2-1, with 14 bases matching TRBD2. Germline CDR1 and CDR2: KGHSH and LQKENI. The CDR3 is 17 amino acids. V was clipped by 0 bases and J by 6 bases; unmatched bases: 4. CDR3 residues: CASSPPGLAGVPNEQFF. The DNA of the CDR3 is TGTGCCAGCTCACCACCGGGACTAGCGGGAGTTCCCAATGAGCAGTTCTTC.

The CDR3 DNA sequence: TGTGCCAGCAGTGCCATTACAGGCCAGGGGCTAGCGGGAGGGGGGCGGCAGTTCTTC. Encoded protein: CASSAITGQGLAGGGRQFF. The rearrangement uses TRBV6-1 and TRBJ2-1; TRBD2 matches 12 bases. The CDR3 is 19 amino acids. Germline lookup yields CDR1 MNHNS and CDR2 SASEGT. Unmatched junction bases numbered 22, after V lost 4 bases and J lost 12 bases.

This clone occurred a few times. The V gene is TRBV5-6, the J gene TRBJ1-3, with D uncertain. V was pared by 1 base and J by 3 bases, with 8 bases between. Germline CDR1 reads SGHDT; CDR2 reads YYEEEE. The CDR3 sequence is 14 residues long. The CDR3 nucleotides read TGTGCCAGCAGCTTGTACGGTCTTGGAAACACCATATATTTT. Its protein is CASSLYGLGNTIYF.

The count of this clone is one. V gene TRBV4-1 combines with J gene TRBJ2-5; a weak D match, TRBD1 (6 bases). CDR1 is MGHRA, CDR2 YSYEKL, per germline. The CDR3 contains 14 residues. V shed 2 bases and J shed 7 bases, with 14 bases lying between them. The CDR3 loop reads CASSQTGQVGTQYF. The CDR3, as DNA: TGCGCCAGCAGCCAAACGGGACAAGTGGGGACCCAGTACTTC.

The CDR3 spells CASREQSYNEQFF. The CDR3 nucleotides are TGCGCCAGCCGGGAGCAGTCCTACAATGAGCAGTTCTTC. The gene calls are TRBV10-2 and TRBJ2-1; a possible D gene is TRBD2 (6 bases). The CDR3 spans 13 residues. The V gene lost 8 bases and the J gene lost 1 base, with 9 bases spanning the gap. Looked up from germline, CDR1 is WSHSY and CDR2 is SAAADI.

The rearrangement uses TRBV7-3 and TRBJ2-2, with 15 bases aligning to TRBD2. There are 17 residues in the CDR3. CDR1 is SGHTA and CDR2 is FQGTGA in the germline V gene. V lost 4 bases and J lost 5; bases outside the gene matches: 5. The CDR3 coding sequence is TGTGCCAGCAGCTCGGGACTAGCGGGAGGAACGACCGGGGAGCTGTTTTTT. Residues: CASSSGLAGGTTGELFF. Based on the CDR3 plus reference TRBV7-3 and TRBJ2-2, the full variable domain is GAGVSQTPSNKVTEKGKYVELRCDPISGHTALYWYRQSLGQGPEFLIYFQGTGAADDSGLPNDRFFAVRPEGSVSTLKIQRTERGDSAVYLCASSSGLAGGTTGELFFGEGSRLTVL.

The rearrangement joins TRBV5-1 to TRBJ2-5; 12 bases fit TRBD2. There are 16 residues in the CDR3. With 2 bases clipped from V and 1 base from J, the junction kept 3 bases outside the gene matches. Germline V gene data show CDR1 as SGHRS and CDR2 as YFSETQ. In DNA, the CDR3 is TGCGCCAGCAGCTTTCAGACTAGCGGGAGCCAAGAGACCCAGTACTTC. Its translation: CASSFQTSGSQETQYF.

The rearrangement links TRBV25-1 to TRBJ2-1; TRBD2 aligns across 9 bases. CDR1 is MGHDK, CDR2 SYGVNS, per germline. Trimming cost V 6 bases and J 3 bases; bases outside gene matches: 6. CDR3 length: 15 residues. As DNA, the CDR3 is TGTGCCAGCAGGCCCGCTAGCGGGAACTACAATGAGCAGTTCTTC. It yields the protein CASRPASGNYNEQFF.

CDR3 sequence reads: CASSFPRTGLTNTEAFF. The CDR3 DNA reads TGTGCCAGCAGTTTCCCTAGGACAGGTCTAACGAACACTGAAGCTTTCTTT. The J gene is TRBJ1-1, the V gene TRBV28; 7 bases line up with TRBD1. The CDR3 runs to 17 residues. Trimming at V came to 3 bases and at J to 1 base, leaving 11 bases not matched to a gene. Germline CDR1 MDHEN, CDR2 SYDVKM.

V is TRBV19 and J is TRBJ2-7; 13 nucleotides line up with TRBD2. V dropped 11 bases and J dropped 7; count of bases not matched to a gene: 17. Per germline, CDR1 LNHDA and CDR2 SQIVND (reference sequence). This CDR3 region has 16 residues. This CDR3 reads CAGGNLTSGRAREQYF. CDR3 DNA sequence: TGTGCCGGCGGCAATCTTACTAGCGGGAGGGCGAGGGAGCAGTACTTC.

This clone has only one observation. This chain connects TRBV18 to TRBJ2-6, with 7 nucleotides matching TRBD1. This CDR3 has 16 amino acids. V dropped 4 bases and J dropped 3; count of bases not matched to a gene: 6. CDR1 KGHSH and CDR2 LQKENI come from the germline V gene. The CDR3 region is CASSLTQGFGANVLTF. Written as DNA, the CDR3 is TGTGCCAGCTCACTAACACAGGGGTTTGGGGCCAACGTCCTGACTTTC.

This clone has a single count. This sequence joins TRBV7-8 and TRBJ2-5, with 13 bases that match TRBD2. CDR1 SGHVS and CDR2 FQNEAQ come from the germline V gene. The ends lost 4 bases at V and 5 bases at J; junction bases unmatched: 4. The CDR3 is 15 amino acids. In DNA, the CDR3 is TGTGCCAGCAGCTCGGGACTAGCGGGAAGGGAGACCCAGTACTTC. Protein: CASSSGLAGRETQYF.

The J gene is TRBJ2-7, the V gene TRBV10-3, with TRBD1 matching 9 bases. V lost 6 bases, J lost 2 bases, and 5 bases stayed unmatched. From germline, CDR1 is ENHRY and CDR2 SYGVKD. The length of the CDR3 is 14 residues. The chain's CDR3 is CAISPGTGTYEQYF. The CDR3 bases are TGTGCCATCAGCCCCGGGACAGGGACCTACGAGCAGTACTTC.

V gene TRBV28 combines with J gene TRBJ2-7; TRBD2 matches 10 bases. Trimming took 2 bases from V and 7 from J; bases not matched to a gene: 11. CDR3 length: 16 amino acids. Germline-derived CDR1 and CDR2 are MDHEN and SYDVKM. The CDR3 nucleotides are TGTGCCAGCAGTTTACGGACTAGCGGATACTCTACGGAGCAGTACTTC. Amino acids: CASSLRTSGYSTEQYF.

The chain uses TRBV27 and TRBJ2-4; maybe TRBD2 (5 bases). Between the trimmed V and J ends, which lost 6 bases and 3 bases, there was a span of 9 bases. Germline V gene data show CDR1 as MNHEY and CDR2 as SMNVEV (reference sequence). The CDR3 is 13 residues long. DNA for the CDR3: TGTGCCAGCAGAGGAGAGGGCAAAAACATTCAGTACTTC. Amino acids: CASRGEGKNIQYF.

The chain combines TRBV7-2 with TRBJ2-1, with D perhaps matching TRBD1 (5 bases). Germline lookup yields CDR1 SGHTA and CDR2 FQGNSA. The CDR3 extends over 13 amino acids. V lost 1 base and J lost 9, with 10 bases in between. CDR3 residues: CASSLGRVVEQFF. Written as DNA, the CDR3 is TGTGCCAGCAGCTTAGGCAGGGTGGTTGAGCAGTTCTTC.

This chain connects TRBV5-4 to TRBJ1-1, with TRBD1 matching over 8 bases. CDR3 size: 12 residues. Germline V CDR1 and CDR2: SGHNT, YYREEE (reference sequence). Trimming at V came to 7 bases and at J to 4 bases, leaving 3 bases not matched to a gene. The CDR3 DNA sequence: TGTGCCAGCCAACAGGGGGGCACTGAAGCTTTCTTT. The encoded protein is CASQQGGTEAFF.

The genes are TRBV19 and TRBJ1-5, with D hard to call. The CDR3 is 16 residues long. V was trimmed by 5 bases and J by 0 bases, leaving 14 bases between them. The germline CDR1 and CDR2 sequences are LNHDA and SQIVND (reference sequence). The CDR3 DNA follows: TGTGCCAGTAGTCCCCGCCGAGGCAGTAGCAATCAGCCCCAGCATTTT. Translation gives CASSPRRGSSNQPQHF.

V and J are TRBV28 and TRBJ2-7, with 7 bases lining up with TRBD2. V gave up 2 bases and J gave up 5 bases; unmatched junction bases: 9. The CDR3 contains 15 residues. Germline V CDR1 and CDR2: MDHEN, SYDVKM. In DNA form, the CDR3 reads TGTGCCAGCAGTTTAATTGGCGGGAGAGGGAACGAGCAGTACTTC. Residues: CASSLIGGRGNEQYF.